This TCR beta chain was captured by sequencing in a study of blood T cells in healthy people across ages. This CDR3 contains 12 residues. J lost 13 bases, V lost 2 bases, and 5 bases had no gene match. A sample-barcoded 5' primer and a J-beta primer mix were used in a second PCR of about 7 to 12 cycles. MiXCR, run by TCRdb on the 5' RACE reads, gives a single entry per CDR3 protein. This table holds fewer than 1 million distinct CDR3 sequences, 40% to 50% found once. Staff drew 9 to 10 milliliters of peripheral blood from each donor. The V gene is TRBV12-3 or TRBV12-4, the J gene TRBJ2-5, with 9 bases fitting TRBD1. This TCR came from a man aged 60 to 75 in good health. Sample: blood. CDR3: CASSLLGQGLYF. In DNA, the CDR3 is TGTGCCAGCAGTTTATTAGGACAGGGGTTGTACTTC.